This T cell receptor (beta chain) appears in the sequencing data of a study of CD8 T cells in ankylosing spondylitis. This clonotype showed up many times. Its antigen remains unidentified. CDR3 size: 16 residues. The V and J ends lost 1 base and 4 bases respectively, with 15 bases between them. Study outcomes and limitations: Certain motif variants had earlier appeared in reactive arthritis synovial fluid and blood.

Making the TCR beta libraries involved quantitative 5'-RACE with molecular barcodes. TCRdb called the 5' RACE reads again in MiXCR, with one record for every CDR3 protein. This table holds some 290,000 distinct CDR3 sequences, about 19% found once. The sample was blood, either unsorted or a sorted T cell fraction (not recorded which). The sequence was collected from a male donor with ankylosing spondylitis or in good health (not recorded which). The chain carries TRBV12-3 or TRBV12-4 and TRBJ2-3; D ambiguous. In nucleotides, the CDR3 is TGTGCCAGCAGTTTAGAGGTTTGGGCCACCTCAGATACGCAGTATTTT. Translated, it gives CASSLEVWATSDTQYF.